These 20 T cell receptor beta chains were sequenced from one sample in a study of shared T cell receptors in the human thymus. Generated by immunoSEQ multiplex PCR, the TCRdb table keeps only in-frame clones and is missing some. The data show 650,000 to 950,000 clones, 70% to 90% seen once. These data also featured in a second study, about human thymus T cells.

Sequenced: thymocytes. The receptors stem from a girl younger than two with a congenital heart defect.

The chain is built from TRBV10-2 and TRBJ2-7; no clear D gene. This CDR3 region has 11 residues. Germline V gene sequence: CDR1 WSHSY, CDR2 SAAADI. V was clipped by 3 bases and J by 5 bases, with 5 bases between them. This CDR3 is CASSDPDEQYF. CDR3 DNA: TGCGCCAGCAGTGATCCCGACGAGCAGTACTTC.

V gene TRBV28 combines with J gene TRBJ1-2, with no clear D. V was trimmed by 5 bases and J by 1 base, leaving 11 bases between them. This CDR3 has 14 residues. Germline lookup yields CDR1 MDHEN and CDR2 SYDVKM. CDR3 residues: CASSPRRDNYGYTF. The DNA for the CDR3 is TGTGCCAGCAGTCCCCGACGGGATAACTATGGCTACACCTTC.

The V gene is TRBV6-1, the J gene TRBJ2-1; 8 positions agree with TRBD1. V lost 11 bases to trimming and J lost 6 bases; unmatched junction nucleotides: 15. Germline V gives CDR1 MNHNS, CDR2 SASEGT. The CDR3 is 15 amino acids. CDR3 region: CAGRTGSGVGNEQFF. As DNA, the CDR3 is TGTGCCGGAAGGACAGGGTCTGGGGTGGGCAATGAGCAGTTCTTC.

This clone came up once. The rearrangement links TRBV5-1 to TRBJ1-1; maybe TRBD1 (5 bases). V gave up 4 bases and J gave up 1 base, with 14 bases separating them. This CDR3 comprises 15 residues. The V gene's germline CDR1 is SGHRS and CDR2 YFSETQ. CDR3 region: CASSRARGGNTEAFF. The DNA of the CDR3 is TGCGCCAGCAGCAGGGCGCGGGGGGGGAACACTGAAGCTTTCTTT. The full variable domain, with the rest looked up from reference TRBV5-1 and TRBJ1-1, is KAGVTQTPRYLIKTRGQQVTLSCSPISGHRSVSWYQQTPGQGLQFLFEYFSETQRNKGNFPGRFSGRQFSNSRSEMNVSTLELGDSALYLCASSRARGGNTEAFFGQGTRLTVV.

The chain carries TRBV6-1 and TRBJ2-7; the match to TRBD1 covers 10 bases. V shed 6 bases, J shed 6 bases, and the junction held 8 bases outside the gene matches. Germline V gene sequence: CDR1 MNHNS, CDR2 SASEGT. This CDR3 has 14 residues. DNA of the CDR3: TGTGCCAGCAGATACCCGGGACAGGGGTTCGAGCAGTACTTC. Protein: CASRYPGQGFEQYF.

The chain couples TRBV5-4 to TRBJ2-7, with D perhaps matching TRBD1 (6 bases). V lost 0 bases and J lost 0, with 13 bases in between. Germline V gene data show CDR1 as SGHNT and CDR2 as YYREEE (reference sequence). This CDR3 has 16 residues. As DNA, the CDR3 is TGTGCCAGCAGCTTGGTGCAGAGGGGGAGCTCCTACGAGCAGTACTTC. Amino acids: CASSLVQRGSSYEQYF. The full variable domain, its missing parts supplied by reference TRBV5-4 and TRBJ2-7, is ETGVTQSPTHLIKTRGQQVTLRCSSQSGHNTVSWYQQALGQGPQFIFQYYREEENGRGNFPPRFSGLQFPNYSSELNVNALELDDSALYLCASSLVQRGSSYEQYFGPGTRLTVT.

The gene calls are TRBV19 and TRBJ1-5, with D hard to call. Trimming removed 10 bases from V and 0 bases from J, with 16 bases in between. The CDR3 is made up of 15 amino acids. Germline V gene data show CDR1 as LNHDA and CDR2 as SQIVND (reference sequence). In DNA form, the CDR3 reads TGTGCCACCTCCTCCCGGGGAAATAGCAATCAGCCCCAGCATTTT. As protein: CATSSRGNSNQPQHF.

V gene TRBV18 combines with J gene TRBJ1-1; a possible D gene is TRBD1 (5 bases). Per the germline V gene, CDR1 is KGHSH and CDR2 is LQKENI. V was shortened by 3 bases and J by 0 bases, with 11 bases between the two germline ends. This CDR3 has 15 amino acids. As DNA, the CDR3 is TGTGCCAGCTCACCGGGGCGTCACATGAACACTGAAGCTTTCTTT. It codes for CASSPGRHMNTEAFF.

This chain joins TRBV6-1 and TRBJ1-2, with TRBD1 as a possible D gene (6 bases). Trimming stripped 4 bases from V and 1 base from J, with 28 bases between. The CDR3 has 20 amino acids. Per the germline V gene, CDR1 is MNHNS and CDR2 is SASEGT. The CDR3 reads CASSAALGRGGVYINYGYTF. Here the CDR3 DNA reads TGTGCCAGCAGTGCTGCCTTGGGCAGGGGCGGAGTGTACATTAACTATGGCTACACCTTC.

The chain employs TRBV7-8 and TRBJ2-7; 9 positions match TRBD1. Germline assignment: CDR1 SGHVS and CDR2 FQNEAQ. V was pared by 1 base and J by 3 bases, with 16 bases of the junction left unmatched. CDR3 length: 19 amino acids. The CDR3 region is CASSLGGGQGNRFGYEQYF. CDR3 nucleotide sequence: TGTGCCAGCAGCTTAGGAGGAGGACAGGGGAACCGATTTGGCTACGAGCAGTACTTC.

This sequence joins TRBV12-5 and TRBJ1-1, with a tentative D call TRBD1 (5 bases). Germline V gene sequence: CDR1 LGHNT, CDR2 FRNRAP. The V end was cut by 1 base, the J end by 0 bases, with 21 bases between. The CDR3 has 19 residues. The CDR3 reads CASGLDRIRYIGMNTEAFF. The DNA of the CDR3 is TGTGCTAGTGGTTTGGACAGGATTCGATACATCGGCATGAACACTGAAGCTTTCTTT.

The V gene is TRBV15, the J gene TRBJ2-1; D is ambiguous. V gave up 3 bases and J gave up 11 bases, with 11 bases separating them. The CDR3 spans 12 residues. Germline V gene sequence: CDR1 LNHNV, CDR2 YYDKDF (reference sequence). CDR3 bases: TGTGCCACCAGCAGGCGCAATAATAAGCAGTTCTTC. As protein: CATSRRNNKQFF.

The chain combines TRBV5-1 with TRBJ1-5; 7 positions agree with TRBD1. The CDR3 is 14 amino acids. The V and J ends lost 4 bases and 7 bases, in that order; junction bases with no gene match: 8. Germline CDR1 SGHRS, CDR2 YFSETQ. The CDR3 sequence is CASSPRQGEQPQHF. The CDR3 nucleotides are TGCGCCAGCAGCCCTAGACAGGGAGAGCAGCCCCAGCATTTT.

Only a few counts were recorded for this clone. The chain combines TRBV5-5 with TRBJ2-2; the match to TRBD1 covers 8 bases. CDR3 length: 15 amino acids. V dropped 5 bases and J dropped 6; count of bases not matched to a gene: 9. The V gene's germline CDR1 is SGHKS and CDR2 YYEKEE (reference sequence). The CDR3 here is CASRGRTGRAGELFF. As DNA, the CDR3 is TGTGCCAGCAGGGGACGGACAGGGCGGGCCGGGGAGCTGTTTTTT. The complete variable domain, with remaining parts taken from reference TRBV5-5 and TRBJ2-2, reads DAGVTQSPTHLIKTRGQQVTLRCSPISGHKSVSWYQQVLGQGPQFIFQYYEKEERGRGNFPDRFSARQFPNYSSELNVNALLLGDSALYLCASRGRTGRAGELFFGEGSRLTVL.

V is TRBV25-1 and J is TRBJ1-1; no clear D. The CDR3 length is 13 residues. Germline values: CDR1 MGHDK, CDR2 SYGVNS. V was shortened by 4 bases and J by 0 bases, with 6 bases between the two germline ends. In DNA, the CDR3 is TGTGCCAGCAGTGGAACAGTGAACACTGAAGCTTTCTTT. It specifies CASSGTVNTEAFF.

The DNA of the CDR3 is TGTGCCAGCAGAAAACCCAGGGGGGACGAGACCCAGTACTTC. This codes for CASRKPRGDETQYF. This sequence joins TRBV27 and TRBJ2-5; a weak D match, TRBD1 (7 bases). Trimming stripped 6 bases from V and 5 bases from J, with 16 bases between. Germline assignment: CDR1 MNHEY and CDR2 SMNVEV (reference sequence). The CDR3 sequence is 14 residues long.

The chain joins TRBV9 to TRBJ1-4, with 9 bases matching TRBD1. Germline V gene lookup returns CDR1 SGDLS and CDR2 YYNGEE. V lost 4 bases to trimming and J lost 7 bases; unmatched junction nucleotides: 17. The CDR3 sequence is 18 residues long. The CDR3 bases are TGTGCCAGCAGCCCAAATACGGGACAGGGCGCCGCAAGTGAAAAACTGTTTTTT. Protein: CASSPNTGQGAASEKLFF. The full variable domain, rest sourced from reference TRBV9 and TRBJ1-4, is DSGVTQTPKHLITATGQRVTLRCSPRSGDLSVYWYQQSLDQGLQFLIQYYNGEERAKGNILERFSAQQFPDLHSELNLSSLELGDSALYFCASSPNTGQGAASEKLFFGSGTQLSVL.

The rearrangement joins TRBV4-1 to TRBJ1-2, with 8 bases fitting TRBD1. Unmatched junction bases numbered 6, after V lost 3 bases and J lost 3 bases. This CDR3 comprises 15 residues. Germline V gene data show CDR1 as MGHRA and CDR2 as YSYEKL. CDR3 coding DNA: TGCGCCAGCAGCCAGCGGACGGACAGGGACTATGGCTACACCTTC. This gives the protein CASSQRTDRDYGYTF.

This chain uses TRBV7-2 with TRBJ1-2; 7 nucleotides agree with TRBD1. CDR1 and CDR2 (germline): SGHTA, FQGNSA. Trimming took 4 bases from V and 8 from J; bases not matched to a gene: 10. This CDR3 has 14 residues. The CDR3 spells CASSSTDRAGGYTF. CDR3 sequence (DNA): TGTGCCAGCAGCTCCACCGACAGGGCCGGCGGCTACACCTTC. The full variable domain, its missing parts supplied by reference TRBV7-2 and TRBJ1-2, is GAGVSQSPSNKVTEKGKDVELRCDPISGHTALYWYRQSLGQGLEFLIYFQGNSAPDKSGLPSDRFSAERTGGSVSTLTIQRTQQEDSAVYLCASSSTDRAGGYTFGSGTRLTVV.

The CDR3 bases are TGCGCCAGCAGCTCAGGACTAGCGGGGAGGGGAACAGATACGCAGTATTTT. Translation: CASSSGLAGRGTDTQYF. The rearrangement uses TRBV4-1 and TRBJ2-3; the match to TRBD2 covers 12 bases. The ends lost 5 bases at V and 3 bases at J; junction bases unmatched: 9. This CDR3 region has 17 residues. CDR1 and CDR2 from the germline V gene are MGHRA and YSYEKL.